This entry concerns a single T cell receptor beta chain. This clone was seen once. No antigen is known for it. Base qualities are missing; no much larger clone stands one base away. This entry is derived from a study of cytotoxic CD8 clonotypes in ibrutinib-treated CLL (dated by TCRdb to about 2021). About the study as a whole: The cohort included roughly 15 treatment-naive and some twelve relapsed/refractory patients; roughly 17 were IGHV unmutated. Of the 86 participants in the trial, about 25 had longitudinal samples available. On average, each sample yielded roughly 250,000 productive templates and about 94,000 productive rearrangements. Cryopreserved peripheral blood mononuclear cells were obtained before treatment, at response, and at either sustained remission or disease progression. Partial responses were observed in about 24 patients and complete responses in 2; after a median follow-up of 68 months, remission was maintained in 15 or so patients and progression was observed in approximately 12. Response samples were obtained after a median of roughly 13 months of treatment, with a range of about 6 to 36 months. Every sample from remission and from progressive disease was obtained while the patients were still on ibrutinib. What the authors observed across the whole study: Baseline clonality was found to be higher than that of age-matched healthy donors and was strongly correlated with circulating CD8+ T-cell counts. Public clonotypes were rare and either shrank or stayed stable during treatment, and the rise in clonality at ibrutinib response reflected expansion of private clonotypes. Clonality increased at ibrutinib response, stayed stable in sustained remission, and fell back toward baseline at progression. Sampling times were not matched between patients in sustained remission and patients whose disease was progressing, and lymph node repertoires were not examined.

A MiSeq instrument was used for deep resolution sequencing, which targeted depths ranging from 1 in 1 million up to 1 in 200,000 T cells, with coverage averaging 10x for each clonotype. The immunoSEQ hsTCRB Kit was used to generate the TCR beta libraries. Regarding the original processing steps: Data were analyzed with ImmunoSEQ Data Assistant and ImmunoSEQ Analyzer, with V, D and J genes assigned per IMGT definitions. Clonality was computed as one minus normalized Shannon entropy of productive rearrangement frequencies, ranging from 0 to 1. Public clonotype analysis was restricted to overrepresented clonotypes comprising at least 0.05% of each patient's repertoire. Around 14 repertoires from age-matched healthy donors, obtained from immuneACCESS, served as clonality controls. The immuneACCESS repertoire file appears here via TCRdb, limited to in-frame rearrangements. These files lack a portion of the clones; in checked studies, under half of the deficit traces to unresolved V genes, and the cause of the others is not known. The V and J calls and clone size were taken over from that table, and D and trimming were inferred from the DNA. In this sample the table shows approximately 92,000 clones, approximately 77% of which occur a single time. The ten largest make up under 30% of the sample.

The CDR3, cysteine through phenylalanine, is 16 amino acids long. CDR3 DNA only is kept here, 48 bases in frame from base 1. From V the trimming removes 4 bases and from J it removes 4 bases, while the gene matches leave 6 bases of the junction unaccounted for. Sequences MGHDK (CDR1) and SYGVNS (CDR2) are obtained from the germline V gene. The label giving this sample's time point can be read as: roughly 2 years on ibrutinib. For TCR beta library preparation, approximately 2 micrograms of genomic DNA were extracted from the cryopreserved PBMCs. Longitudinal blood samples from CLL patients receiving ibrutinib monotherapy were subjected to high-throughput TCR beta sequencing. Patients were enrolled in a phase 2 open-label single-center ibrutinib monotherapy trial.

The clonotype comes from a human donor with chronic lymphocytic leukemia. Specimen: PBMCs, collected after 24 months of ibrutinib treatment. The chain links TRBV25-1 with TRBJ2-7; a stretch of 14 junction bases matches TRBD2. The DNA sequence is given as TGTGCCAGCAGTGGGGCCGGGACTAGCGGGAGTTACGAGCAGTACTTC. Translated, it reads CASSGAGTSGSYEQYF.